This TCR beta chain is from a study of cytomegalovirus exposure and HLA in healthy donors. Sequencing was performed with immunoSEQ multiplex PCR; in TCRdb, only in-frame clones are kept and a portion is missing. The sample contains 70,000 to 80,000 clones, around 94% of which appear only once. This CDR3 is built from 16 residues. Looked up from germline, CDR1 is LNHDA and CDR2 is SQIVND (reference sequence). The V gene end was trimmed by 2 bases and the J gene end by 1 base; junction bases not matched to a gene: 1. With respect to this clone: Its antigen is still unknown.

Study results and limitations: Researchers reported that a few CMV-associated chains were confirmed in vitro as CMV antigen-specific.

The sample was PBMCs. This TCR came from a woman younger than 30 in good health and CMV-seronegative. The chain recombines TRBV19 with TRBJ2-2; 10 nucleotides line up with TRBD2. CDR3 in DNA: TGTGCCAGTAGTATACGGACTAGCGGGAACACCGGGGAGCTGTTTTTT. This encodes CASSIRTSGNTGELFF.